Shown below are 9 T cell receptor beta chains from a single sample sequenced in a study of blood T cell repertoires in COVID-19. Repertoires were generated with immunoSEQ multiplex PCR, while TCRdb's copy carries only in-frame clones and drops some. In the table there are 220,000 or so clones, nearly 90% of which are singletons. The sequenced sample consisted of PBMCs or T cells enriched from blood (not recorded which). These receptor sequences come from a man aged 30 to 45 who had been exposed to COVID-19.

The rearrangement uses TRBV3-1 (or the pseudogene TRBV3-2) and TRBJ2-1; 12 bases align to TRBD2. V shed 0 bases and J 7 bases; nucleotides not matched to a gene: 10. Germline V gene sequence: CDR1 LGHDT, CDR2 YNNKEL (reference sequence). This CDR3 region has 18 residues. CDR3 region: CASSQEGLAGGLSNEQFF. In nucleotides, the CDR3 is TGTGCCAGCAGCCAAGAAGGGCTAGCGGGGGGGCTTTCTAATGAGCAGTTCTTC.

This clone turned up a few times. This rearrangement joins TRBV21-1 to TRBJ2-2; the D call TRBD1 from the table was never checked on the DNA. TRBV21-1 is deemed a pseudogene. The CDR3 is 10 amino acids. CDR3 nucleotide sequence: TGTGCCAGCAGCTGGCGGGAGCTGTTTTTT. Protein sequence: CASSWRELFF.

The V and J genes are TRBV9 and TRBJ2-2; 7 bases are a match to TRBD2. Germline lookup yields CDR1 SGDLS and CDR2 YYNGEE. Trimming cost V 6 bases and J 3 bases; bases outside gene matches: 5. The length of the CDR3 is 14 residues. The CDR3 nucleotides read TGTGCCAGCACCCCTGCGGGGGACACCGGGGAGCTGTTTTTT. Protein: CASTPAGDTGELFF.

The rearrangement joins TRBV12-5 to TRBJ2-7; 10 nucleotides line up with TRBD1. The junction had 7 bases not matched to a gene; V was cut back by 5 bases and J by 6 bases. This CDR3 contains 14 residues. The germline V gene encodes CDR1 LGHNT and CDR2 FRNRAP. DNA for the CDR3: TGTGCTAGTGGTCTCGGGACAGGGGCGGTCGAGCAGTACTTC. This sequence encodes CASGLGTGAVEQYF.

The V and J genes are TRBV2 and TRBJ1-2; D remains ambiguous. Germline CDR1 SNHLY, CDR2 FYNNEI. The V gene lost 0 bases and the J gene lost 2 bases, with 4 bases spanning the gap. The CDR3 runs 13 residues. The CDR3 region is CASSEAQNYGYTF. The CDR3 coding sequence is TGTGCCAGCAGTGAAGCGCAGAACTATGGCTACACCTTC.

The CDR3 is CASSLGQQETQYF. The DNA for the CDR3 is TGTGCCAGCAGTTTGGGACAGCAAGAGACCCAGTACTTC. The chain recombines TRBV28 with TRBJ2-5, with 7 bases fitting TRBD1. CDR3 length: 13 residues. V lost 3 bases, J lost 2 bases, and 0 bases stayed unmatched. Germline V gene data show CDR1 as MDHEN and CDR2 as SYDVKM. Full variable domain (rest looked up from reference TRBV28 and TRBJ2-5): DVKVTQSSRYLVKRTGEKVFLECVQDMDHENMFWYRQDPGLGLRLIYFSYDVKMKEKGDIPEGYSVSREKKERFSLILESASTNQTSMYLCASSLGQQETQYFGPGTRLLVL.

The rearrangement joins TRBV5-1 to TRBJ1-1, with 7 bases that match TRBD1. Germline values: CDR1 SGHRS, CDR2 YFSETQ. V shed 5 bases, J shed 7 bases, and the junction held 8 bases outside the gene matches. This CDR3 spans 13 amino acids. CDR3 DNA sequence: TGCGCCAGCAGTTCAGGCCGACAGGGTGAAGCTTTCTTT. This translates into CASSSGRQGEAFF.

The chain joins TRBV4-2 to TRBJ1-1; D may be TRBD1 (6 bases). CDR1 and CDR2 (germline): LGHNA, YNFKEQ. This CDR3 is built from 11 residues. Trimming left V 4 bases short and J 8 bases short, with 8 bases between. CDR3 sequence: CASSPGVEAFF. CDR3 DNA: TGTGCCAGCAGCCCAGGGGTCGAAGCTTTCTTT.

This clone was observed a few times. The gene calls are TRBV7-9 and TRBJ1-1, with TRBD1 as a possible D gene (5 bases). This CDR3 region has 14 residues. Trimming took off 3 bases at V and 3 bases at J, with 11 bases between the two ends. Germline V lookup: CDR1 SEHNR, CDR2 FQNEAQ (reference sequence). CDR3 residues: CASSFGGAYTEAFF. CDR3 nucleotides: TGTGCCAGCAGCTTTGGAGGGGCTTACACTGAAGCTTTCTTT.